This T cell receptor (beta chain) was identified in a study of cytomegalovirus exposure and HLA in healthy donors. PCR was performed using 60 Vbeta and 13 Jbeta primers. Produced via immunoSEQ multiplex PCR; TCRdb's table is partial and in-frame only. The table shows over 95,000 clones, with roughly 69% occurring only once. The study, taken as a whole, reports: In a later analysis, across HLA loci, associated TCR counts were highest for DRB1, lowest for HLA-C.

The CDR3 totals 17 residues. With V trimmed by 5 bases and J by 7 bases, 14 bases remained unmatched. Germline V lookup: CDR1 SGHVS, CDR2 FNYEAQ. On this clone: Its antigen is still unknown.

The receptor comes from a human donor in good health. V and J are TRBV7-6 and TRBJ2-1; 10 bases agree with TRBD1. The sample taken for sequencing was PBMCs. DNA for the CDR3: TGTGCCAGCAGCCTCCCCCCCGGGACAGGGGCTAGGAATGAGCAGTTCTTC. Its protein product is CASSLPPGTGARNEQFF.